Listed here are 26 T cell receptor beta chains from one sample, sequenced in a study of CD8 T cells in ankylosing spondylitis. Study observations and caveats: Within ankylosing spondylitis blood, a TCR beta motif made up of roughly eight highly homologous variants appeared to be characteristic.

From the 5' RACE reads, TCRdb called clonotypes with MiXCR, one entry per CDR3 protein. The sample has about 130,000 distinct CDR3 sequences, under 20% seen once. No cognate antigen is known for these TCRs. The sample consisted of blood, either unsorted or a sorted T cell fraction (not recorded which). The receptor set was obtained from a male donor with ankylosing spondylitis.

The chain's CDR3 is CASSLMGLAGNEQFF. DNA for the CDR3: TGCGCCAGCAGCCTTATGGGACTAGCGGGAAATGAGCAGTTCTTC. V and J are TRBV4-1 and TRBJ2-1; 13 bases fit TRBD2. V lost 4 bases to trimming and J lost 7 bases; unmatched junction nucleotides: 4. CDR3 length: 15 residues. Germline V lookup: CDR1 MGHRA, CDR2 YSYEKL.

This clonotype was counted between two and nine times. This sequence joins TRBV20-1 and TRBJ2-4, with D uncertain. Germline assignment: CDR1 DFQATT and CDR2 SNEGSKA (reference sequence). With 3 bases removed from V and 3 bases from J, the gap between germline ends came to 21 bases. The CDR3 contains 17 residues. As DNA, the CDR3 is TGCAGTGCTAGTGAAGCACAGAAGTTGGTAGTCAAAAACATTCAGTACTTC. It is translated as CSASEAQKLVVKNIQYF.

The V gene is TRBV28, the J gene TRBJ2-5; either TRBD1 or TRBD2 may supply D (6 bases each). V gave up 2 bases and J gave up 5 bases, with 30 bases separating them. Germline CDR1 reads MDHEN; CDR2 reads SYDVKM. The CDR3 totals 20 residues. The CDR3: CASSLGDLGGRNLKGETQYF. For the CDR3, the DNA is TGTGCCAGCAGTTTAGGGGATCTGGGGGGCCGGAACCTCAAGGGGGAGACCCAGTACTTC. Full variable domain (rest looked up from reference TRBV28 and TRBJ2-5): DVKVTQSSRYLVKRTGEKVFLECVQDMDHENMFWYRQDPGLGLRLIYFSYDVKMKEKGDIPEGYSVSREKKERFSLILESASTNQTSMYLCASSLGDLGGRNLKGETQYFGPGTRLLVL.

The rearrangement joins TRBV24-1 to TRBJ2-7; a possible D gene is TRBD2 (6 bases). V was cut by 4 bases and J by 7 bases, with 16 bases left in between. Germline lookup yields CDR1 KGHDR and CDR2 SFDVKD. CDR3 length: 14 amino acids. The CDR3 nucleotides are TGTGCCACCAGTGAGGGAGGTGCGGGGTCGGAGCAGTACTTC. Protein sequence: CATSEGGAGSEQYF.

A few counts support this clonotype. V usage is TRBV27 and J usage is TRBJ2-2; 9 bases map to TRBD1. Trimming removed 8 bases from V and 3 bases from J; junction bases left unmatched: 16. CDR1 and CDR2 from the germline V gene are MNHEY and SMNVEV (reference sequence). The CDR3 is 18 residues long. The CDR3 sequence is CASQTLDRGTEDTGELFF. Written as DNA, the CDR3 is TGTGCCAGCCAGACGCTGGACAGGGGAACCGAGGACACCGGGGAGCTGTTTTTT.

This clonotype was found once. This chain links TRBV9 with TRBJ1-5, with 12 bases lining up with TRBD1. Germline trimming cut 4 bases from V and 6 bases from J; bases unmatched to any gene: 5. Per germline, CDR1 SGDLS and CDR2 YYNGEE. The CDR3 contains 15 residues. The CDR3 DNA reads as TGTGCCAGCAGCCCGGGACAGGGGGCCGGTCAGCCCCAGCATTTT. Protein product: CASSPGQGAGQPQHF.

This chain uses TRBV20-1 with TRBJ2-1; the D gene is possibly TRBD1 (6 bases). The germline V gene encodes CDR1 DFQATT and CDR2 SNEGSKA (reference sequence). Trimming took 0 bases from V and 9 from J, leaving 15 bases between them. CDR3 length: 14 amino acids. CDR3 sequence (DNA): TGCAGTGCTAGAGATCCCCGGTCAGGGGTTGAGCAGTTCTTC. Translating it yields CSARDPRSGVEQFF.

The chain employs TRBV19 and TRBJ1-1; TRBD1 is a possible D gene (5 bases). CDR1 is LNHDA and CDR2 is SQIVND in the germline V gene (reference sequence). Trimming took 3 bases from V and 5 from J, leaving 10 bases between them. CDR3 length: 13 amino acids. The CDR3 coding sequence is TGTGCCAGTAGTATCTGGGGGGGAACTGAAGCTTTCTTT. Translation gives CASSIWGGTEAFF.

Turning to this clonotype: The junction does not match germline at one end; this may be a read error. The J gene is TRBJ2-3, the V gene TRBV7-7; D remains ambiguous. The CDR3 consists of 15 residues. Germline V gene sequence: CDR1 SSHAT, CDR2 FNYEAQ (reference sequence). CDR3 in DNA: TGTGCTAGCAGCTTAGGGCCCCGCAGCACAGATACGCAGTATTTT. This translates into CASSLGPRSTDTQYF.

This clonotype was picked up many times. The rearrangement joins TRBV6-1 to TRBJ2-7, with TRBD1 as a possible D gene (6 bases). V lost 5 bases and J lost 0, with 11 bases in between. The CDR3 is 14 residues long. Germline lookup yields CDR1 MNHNS and CDR2 SASEGT. The CDR3 DNA sequence: TGTGCCAGCAGTCAGGGGCCAGGCTCCTACGAGCAGTACTTC. It specifies CASSQGPGSYEQYF.

The chain couples TRBV7-8 to TRBJ2-7, with 11 bases identical to TRBD2. CDR1 SGHVS and CDR2 FQNEAQ come from the germline V gene. The CDR3 has 16 residues. After removal of 4 bases from V and 4 bases from J, the junction contained 9 bases not matched to a gene. CDR3 amino acids: CASSSFMTSGVYEQYF. CDR3 DNA: TGTGCCAGCAGCTCGTTTATGACTAGCGGGGTTTACGAGCAGTACTTC.

This clonotype was seen a handful of times. The V gene is TRBV5-1, the J gene TRBJ2-3; D call uncertain. Deletions cut 0 bases from V and 3 bases from J, with 8 bases between. The CDR3 is made up of 14 amino acids. CDR1 and CDR2 from the germline V gene are SGHRS and YFSETQ. The CDR3 DNA follows: TGCGCCAGCAGCTTGGCACCAATGACAGATACGCAGTATTTT. It encodes CASSLAPMTDTQYF.

This clonotype was found a few times. The V call is TRBV27, the J call TRBJ2-7; 10 nucleotides line up with TRBD1. This CDR3 region has 15 residues. Germline V gives CDR1 MNHEY, CDR2 SMNVEV (reference sequence). Trimming removed 5 bases from V and 1 base from J; junction bases left unmatched: 5. The CDR3 here is CASSTSGQGSYEQYF. As DNA, the CDR3 is TGTGCCAGCAGTACCTCGGGACAGGGGTCCTACGAGCAGTACTTC.

The table lists this clonotype with many counts. The V and J genes are TRBV27 and TRBJ2-3, with 9 bases identical to TRBD2. The germline V gene encodes CDR1 MNHEY and CDR2 SMNVEV (reference sequence). After removal of 6 bases from V and 3 bases from J, the junction contained 7 bases not matched to a gene. The CDR3 is 15 amino acids. CDR3 DNA sequence: TGTGCCAGCAGGTTTCTTACTAGCGGGACAGATACGCAGTATTTT. Translation: CASRFLTSGTDTQYF.

This clonotype was recorded many times. The chain is built from TRBV9 and TRBJ2-3; 8 nucleotides align to TRBD1. Germline V gene lookup returns CDR1 SGDLS and CDR2 YYNGEE. J gave up 1 base and V 2 bases, and 6 bases lay outside the gene matches. The CDR3 length is 16 residues. The CDR3 region has the DNA TGTGCCAGCAGCGTGGGAAACAGGGGGGGCACAGATACGCAGTATTTT. Translating gives CASSVGNRGGTDTQYF.

In its sample, this clonotype was seen a few times. This sequence joins TRBV27 and TRBJ2-1; 7 bases are shared with TRBD1. From germline, CDR1 is MNHEY and CDR2 SMNVEV (reference sequence). With 4 bases clipped from V and 5 bases from J, the junction kept 2 bases outside the gene matches. CDR3 size: 13 residues. DNA for the CDR3: TGTGCCAGCAGTTGGGACAGAGACAATGAGCAGTTCTTC. Translated: CASSWDRDNEQFF.

The rearrangement joins TRBV10-3 to TRBJ2-7; no firm D call. This CDR3 is built from 15 residues. With 8 bases removed from V and 3 bases from J, the gap between germline ends came to 20 bases. Per the germline V gene, CDR1 is ENHRY and CDR2 is SYGVKD. The CDR3 is CAIGDTDALNYEQYF. CDR3 DNA: TGTGCCATCGGGGATACAGATGCCCTTAACTACGAGCAGTACTTC.

This clonotype has only a few counts. The chain has TRBV27 and TRBJ2-1; 7 bases match TRBD2. Trimming at V came to 4 bases and at J to 11 bases, leaving 2 bases not matched to a gene. This CDR3 has 11 residues. Germline assignment: CDR1 MNHEY and CDR2 SMNVEV (reference sequence). The CDR3 DNA reads TGTGCCAGCAGTTCGGGAGGTCAGCAGTTCTTC. Residues: CASSSGGQQFF.

The CDR3 sequence: CASSGLVNNEQFF. CDR3 DNA sequence: TGTGCCAGCAGTGGACTAGTGAACAATGAGCAGTTCTTC. The V gene is TRBV27, the J gene TRBJ2-1; 7 bases align to TRBD2. CDR1 and CDR2 from the germline V gene are MNHEY and SMNVEV (reference sequence). CDR3 length: 13 residues. V lost 5 bases, J lost 5 bases, and 3 bases stayed unmatched.

This clonotype came up a few times. The chain employs TRBV5-1 and TRBJ2-7; the match to TRBD2 covers 9 bases. CDR1 SGHRS and CDR2 YFSETQ come from the germline V gene. The CDR3 runs 15 residues. With 4 bases clipped from V and 1 base from J, the junction kept 6 bases outside the gene matches. CDR3 sequence: CASSPGLAKSYEQYF. The CDR3 region has the DNA TGCGCCAGCAGCCCTGGACTAGCGAAGTCCTACGAGCAGTACTTC.

The chain recombines TRBV25-1 with TRBJ2-7; TRBD1 agrees at 11 bases. V dropped 6 bases and J dropped 3; count of bases not matched to a gene: 4. The CDR3 has 14 amino acids. Per the germline V gene, CDR1 is MGHDK and CDR2 is SYGVNS. CDR3 in DNA: TGTGCCAGCAGACCGGGACAGGGGGTCTACGAGCAGTACTTC. Amino acids: CASRPGQGVYEQYF.

The table lists this clonotype with a few counts. The V call is TRBV6-1, the J call TRBJ2-2; 10 bases are shared with TRBD1. Germline V lookup: CDR1 MNHNS, CDR2 SASEGT. The CDR3 extends over 13 amino acids. The V segment lost 9 bases and the J segment 4 bases; nucleotides outside the gene matches: 2. The chain's CDR3 is CASRDRGTGELFF. The CDR3 coding sequence is TGTGCCAGTCGGGACAGGGGCACCGGGGAGCTGTTTTTT.

The chain uses TRBV19 and TRBJ2-2; D unclear. V shed 5 bases and J shed 6 bases, with 13 bases lying between them. This CDR3 has 14 amino acids. Per germline, CDR1 LNHDA and CDR2 SQIVND (reference sequence). CDR3 coding DNA: TGTGCCAGTAGTCCCCTAGGTGCGGCCGGGGAGCTGTTTTTT. This translates into CASSPLGAAGELFF.

The rearrangement joins TRBV27 to TRBJ2-7; 13 bases agree with TRBD2. Germline CDR1 MNHEY, CDR2 SMNVEV (reference sequence). The CDR3 spans 16 residues. The J segment lost 2 bases and the V segment lost 3 bases, leaving 4 bases of the junction unmatched. Written as DNA, the CDR3 is TGTGCCAGCAGTTTCCGGGGACTAGCGGGGACCTACGAGCAGTACTTC. This encodes CASSFRGLAGTYEQYF.

This clonotype showed up just a few times. The chain couples TRBV7-2 to TRBJ2-5, with TRBD2 identical over 11 bases. The germline gives CDR1 SGHTA, CDR2 FQGNSA. The V and J ends lost 6 bases and 5 bases, in that order; junction bases with no gene match: 8. This CDR3 comprises 15 residues. CDR3 nucleotides: TGTGCCAGCAGGTCAACTAGCGGGAGTTGGGAGACCCAGTACTTC. Protein: CASRSTSGSWETQYF.

The CDR3 DNA reads as TGTGCCAGCAGCCAAGTGACGGCCGGGCGGGCCTATGGCTACACCTTC. This encodes CASSQVTAGRAYGYTF. V usage is TRBV3-1 and J usage is TRBJ1-2; D is unresolved. The germline V gene encodes CDR1 LGHDT and CDR2 YNNKEL (reference sequence). Trimming cost V 1 base and J 4 bases, with 16 bases left between them. The CDR3 is 16 residues long.